This T cell receptor (beta chain) was recorded in a study of blood T cells in healthy people across ages. Background on the study: For every two T cells, template switching captured about one barcoded beta molecule. General study findings and limits: It was not known whether donors were CMV positive (a possible confounder of expanded clonotype changes).

Many counts were recorded for this clonotype. The target antigen is unknown. An end of the junction differs from the germline gene, which may be a read error. Using a J-beta primer mix together with a sample-barcoded 5' primer, a second PCR was run for about 6 to 12 cycles. All cDNA molecules were each tagged by a template-switch adaptor with 12 random nucleotides. MiXCR was run by TCRdb on the 5' RACE reads, yielding one entry per CDR3 protein. This sample has some 860,000 distinct CDR3 sequences, with approximately 53% found just once. The length of the CDR3 is 14 residues. Germline V gene lookup returns CDR1 SGHRS and CDR2 YFSETQ.

Sequenced sample: blood. This TCR was sampled from a man between 35 and 55 years old in good health. The genes are TRBV5-1 and TRBJ2-3; 9 bases line up with TRBD1. CDR3 DNA: TGTGCCAGCAGTACGACAGGGGGAACAGATACGCAGTATTTT. It yields the protein CASSTTGGTDTQYF.